This T cell receptor beta chain originates from a study of OX40 agonist ivuxolimab in advanced cancers. Study background: The treatment was a fully human IgG2 OX40 agonist, ivuxolimab. At roughly 83% male, the cohort had a mean age of about 55 years, ranging from about 23 to 79.

TCRdb's copy holds only in-frame clones and misses some; the assay was immunoSEQ multiplex PCR. The data hold some 25,000 clones, with around 78% observed a single time. In this sample, this clone turned up a few times. The TCR originated in an adult with an advanced solid tumor such as melanoma, head and neck, liver or kidney cancer. Material: CD4+ or CD8+ T cells sorted from blood, obtained in a trial of the OX40 agonist ivuxolimab.

In DNA form, the CDR3 reads TGTGCCAGCAGCCCACAATTCAGGGAGGGGGCGGGAGAGCAGTACTTC. Amino acid sequence: CASSPQFREGAGEQYF. The rearrangement uses TRBV7-3 and TRBJ2-7; either TRBD1 or TRBD2 may supply D (7 bases each). Germline values: CDR1 SGHTA, CDR2 FQGTGA. V dropped 5 bases and J dropped 7 bases, with 24 bases sitting between them. The CDR3 has 16 amino acids. The variable domain in full, with the rest retrieved from reference TRBV7-3 and TRBJ2-7, is GAGVSQTPSNKVTEKGKYVELRCDPISGHTALYWYRQSLGQGPEFLIYFQGTGAADDSGLPNDRFFAVRPEGSVSTLKIQRTERGDSAVYLCASSPQFREGAGEQYFGPGTRLTVT.